These 7 T cell receptor beta chains share one sample of origin, sequenced in a study of cytomegalovirus exposure and HLA in healthy donors. PCR involved 60 Vbeta and 13 Jbeta primers. Sequencing used immunoSEQ multiplex PCR; TCRdb keeps in-frame clones, though not all of them. The sample yields over 150,000 clones, roughly 72% seen once. Source material: PBMCs. These receptors originate from a man aged 25 to 40 in good health and CMV-seronegative.

This clone was detected once. The rearrangement links TRBV25-1 to TRBJ1-1; TRBD1 matches 9 bases. V trimming: 4 bases; J trimming: 3 bases; junction bases outside the gene matches: 3. The CDR3 is 14 residues long. Germline values: CDR1 MGHDK, CDR2 SYGVNS. The CDR3, as DNA: TGTGCCAGCAGTGTGACAGGGGGTGACACTGAAGCTTTCTTT. It codes for CASSVTGGDTEAFF.

This clone was observed a single time. The V gene is TRBV6-5, the J gene TRBJ2-7; tentatively, D is TRBD2 (6 bases). This CDR3 is 13 amino acids long. V lost 7 bases, J lost 4 bases, and 14 bases lay in between. CDR1 is MNHEY, CDR2 SVGAGI, per germline. The CDR3 region has the DNA TGTGCCAGCACCTCGGGCGGGGCGTACGAGCAGTACTTC. Translation: CASTSGGAYEQYF.

The chain combines TRBV5-1 with TRBJ2-6; 7 bases match TRBD1. The CDR3 is 16 amino acids. V lost 1 base to trimming and J lost 2 bases; unmatched junction nucleotides: 3. Germline CDR1 and CDR2: SGHRS and YFSETQ. The CDR3: CASSLPGTAGANVLTF. The CDR3 region has the DNA TGCGCCAGCAGCTTGCCCGGGACAGCTGGGGCCAACGTCCTGACTTTC.

The V call is TRBV27, the J call TRBJ2-7; maybe TRBD2 (6 bases). Trimming took off 0 bases at V and 0 bases at J, with 9 bases between the two ends. CDR3 length: 15 residues. The germline V gene has CDR1 MNHEY and CDR2 SMNVEV (reference sequence). The CDR3 protein is CASSLSEGSSYEQYF. Here the CDR3 DNA reads TGTGCCAGCAGTTTATCGGAGGGGAGCTCCTACGAGCAGTACTTC.

This clone appeared a single time. This rearrangement joins TRBV7-2 to TRBJ1-5; TRBD1 matches at 7 bases. The CDR3 is made up of 14 amino acids. V lost 5 bases and J lost 3; bases outside the gene matches: 4. Germline V gene sequence: CDR1 SGHTA, CDR2 FQGNSA. In DNA, the CDR3 is TGTGCCAGCAGCCCACAGGGGCCCAATCAGCCCCAGCATTTT. It codes for CASSPQGPNQPQHF. The variable domain in full, completed from reference TRBV7-2 and TRBJ1-5, reads GAGVSQSPSNKVTEKGKDVELRCDPISGHTALYWYRQSLGQGLEFLIYFQGNSAPDKSGLPSDRFSAERTGGSVSTLTIQRTQQEDSAVYLCASSPQGPNQPQHFGDGTRLSIL.

The chain joins TRBV5-5 to TRBJ1-5, with D unclear. The CDR3 has 14 residues. The germline gives CDR1 SGHKS, CDR2 YYEKEE (reference sequence). V shed 4 bases and J shed 6 bases, with 14 bases lying between them. The CDR3 region has the DNA TGTGCCAGCAGCCCAGGAGGAGGGCGTCAGCCCCAGCATTTT. Translated: CASSPGGGRQPQHF.

The genes are TRBV2 and TRBJ2-1; D gene ambiguous. Germline V lookup: CDR1 SNHLY, CDR2 FYNNEI. This CDR3 has 14 amino acids. Trimming cost V 7 bases and J 6 bases, with 16 bases left between them. The CDR3 region is CASILDIYTNEQFF. DNA for the CDR3: TGTGCCAGCATCCTCGACATATACACCAATGAGCAGTTCTTC.